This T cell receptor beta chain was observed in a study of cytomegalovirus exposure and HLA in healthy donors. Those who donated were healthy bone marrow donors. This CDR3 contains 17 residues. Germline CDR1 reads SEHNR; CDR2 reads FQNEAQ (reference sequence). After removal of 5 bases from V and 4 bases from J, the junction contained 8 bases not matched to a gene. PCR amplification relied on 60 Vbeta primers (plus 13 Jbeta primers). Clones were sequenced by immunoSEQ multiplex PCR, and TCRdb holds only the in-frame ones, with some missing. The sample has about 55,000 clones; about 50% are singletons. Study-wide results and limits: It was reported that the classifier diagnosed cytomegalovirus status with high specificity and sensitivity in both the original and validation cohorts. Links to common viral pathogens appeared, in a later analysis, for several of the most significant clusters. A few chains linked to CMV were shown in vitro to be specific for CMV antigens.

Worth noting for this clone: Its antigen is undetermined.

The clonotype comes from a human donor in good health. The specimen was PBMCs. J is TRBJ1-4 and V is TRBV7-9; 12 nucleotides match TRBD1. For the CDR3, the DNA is TGTGCCAGCAGCCCCCGGGACAGGGGGCCCATTAATGAAAAACTGTTTTTT. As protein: CASSPRDRGPINEKLFF. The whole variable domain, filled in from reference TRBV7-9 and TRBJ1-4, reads DTGVSQNPRHKITKRGQNVTFRCDPISEHNRLYWYRQTLGQGPEFLTYFQNEAQLEKSRLLSDRFSAERPKGSFSTLEIQRTEQGDSAMYLCASSPRDRGPINEKLFFGSGTQLSVL.